These T cell receptor beta chains were read from a single sample in a study of blood T cell repertoires in COVID-19. This table comes from immunoSEQ multiplex PCR, and its TCRdb copy is limited to in-frame clones, with some not included. The sample yields 310,000 or so clones, roughly 88% seen once. Sequenced material: peripheral blood. The receptors were gathered from a woman between 45 and 65 years old with active or convalescent COVID-19. Each CDR3 is given with its conserved first and last residue. D genes are given only for firm matches. Rows give clone size only sometimes, using once, few, many, or a class for an expanded clone.

abundance: .; d_gene: TRBD2; v_gene: TRBV9; j_gene: TRBJ2-5; CDR3aa: CASSVQGGGGETQYF; CDR3nt: TGTGCCAGCAGCGTCCAGGGTGGCGGGGGAGAGACCCAGTACTTC
abundance: .; d_gene: .; v_gene: TRBV6-5; j_gene: TRBJ1-5; CDR3aa: CASSNKGNQPQHF; CDR3nt: TGTGCCAGCAGCAACAAGGGGAATCAGCCCCAGCATTTT
abundance: .; d_gene: TRBD1; v_gene: TRBV2; j_gene: TRBJ1-3; CDR3aa: CASSTRDRDNTIYF; CDR3nt: TGTGCCAGCAGTACCCGGGACAGGGACAACACCATATATTTT
abundance: .; d_gene: TRBD2; v_gene: TRBV29-1; j_gene: TRBJ2-3; CDR3aa: CSVRLARRSSDTQYF; CDR3nt: TGCAGCGTAAGACTAGCGAGAAGGAGCTCGGATACGCAGTATTTT
abundance: .; d_gene: .; v_gene: TRBV20-1; j_gene: TRBJ1-1; CDR3aa: CSGGRAAFF; CDR3nt: TGCAGTGGGGGCAGGGCTGCTTTCTTT
abundance: .; d_gene: TRBD1; v_gene: TRBV7-9; j_gene: TRBJ1-2; CDR3aa: CASSLEGGQEKIYGYTF; CDR3nt: TGTGCCAGCAGCTTAGAGGGGGGACAGGAGAAAATCTATGGCTACACCTTC
abundance: few; d_gene: TRBD2; v_gene: TRBV10-3; j_gene: TRBJ2-3; CDR3aa: CAIRTSGTDTQYF; CDR3nt: TGTGCCATCAGGACTAGCGGCACAGATACGCAGTATTTT
abundance: .; d_gene: .; v_gene: TRBV27; j_gene: TRBJ1-3; CDR3aa: CASSSPGRGENTIYF; CDR3nt: TGTGCCAGCAGTTCGCCCGGGCGGGGAGAAAACACCATATATTTT
abundance: once; d_gene: .; v_gene: TRBV4-2; j_gene: TRBJ1-5; CDR3aa: CASSQAIERSNQPQHF; CDR3nt: TGTGCCAGCAGCCAAGCGATCGAGCGTAGCAATCAGCCCCAGCATTTT
abundance: .; d_gene: TRBD2; v_gene: TRBV15; j_gene: TRBJ2-1; CDR3aa: CATSGRGGRESYNEQFF; CDR3nt: TGTGCCACCAGCGGAAGAGGCGGGAGAGAGTCCTACAATGAGCAGTTCTTC
abundance: .; d_gene: TRBD1; v_gene: TRBV29-1; j_gene: TRBJ1-2; CDR3aa: CSVEGGQGRFYGYTF; CDR3nt: TGCAGCGTTGAAGGGGGACAGGGCCGTTTTTATGGCTACACCTTC
abundance: .; d_gene: TRBD2; v_gene: TRBV28; j_gene: TRBJ2-1; CDR3aa: CASSSAGGQGGHEQFF; CDR3nt: TGTGCCAGCAGCTCCGCGGGGGGGCAGGGTGGCCATGAGCAGTTCTTC
abundance: once; d_gene: TRBD2; v_gene: TRBV4-1; j_gene: TRBJ2-2; CDR3aa: CASSRGLALNTGELFF; CDR3nt: TGCGCCAGCAGCCGGGGACTAGCGTTGAACACCGGGGAGCTGTTTTTT
abundance: .; d_gene: .; v_gene: TRBV2; j_gene: TRBJ2-3; CDR3aa: CASSEVGRGQYF; CDR3nt: TGTGCCAGCAGTGAAGTGGGGCGGGGGCAGTATTTT
abundance: .; d_gene: .; v_gene: TRBV14; j_gene: TRBJ1-3; CDR3aa: CASSHFQGTGNTIYF; CDR3nt: TGTGCCAGCAGCCATTTCCAGGGGACTGGAAACACCATATATTTT
abundance: .; d_gene: .; v_gene: TRBV7-2; j_gene: TRBJ2-1; CDR3aa: CASSLESYRDEQFF; CDR3nt: TGTGCCAGCAGCTTAGAGAGCTACAGGGATGAGCAGTTCTTC
abundance: .; d_gene: TRBD1; v_gene: TRBV27; j_gene: TRBJ1-2; CDR3aa: CASSLRGTGINGNYGYTF; CDR3nt: TGTGCCAGCAGTTTAAGAGGGACAGGGATAAATGGTAACTATGGCTACACCTTC
abundance: .; d_gene: .; v_gene: TRBV5-1; j_gene: TRBJ2-5; CDR3aa: CASSLREPLGGTQYF; CDR3nt: TGCGCCAGCAGCTTGAGAGAACCCTTGGGAGGGACCCAGTACTTC
abundance: .; d_gene: TRBD1; v_gene: TRBV6-1; j_gene: TRBJ1-2; CDR3aa: CASSEWDRGDGYTF; CDR3nt: TGTGCCAGCAGTGAATGGGACAGGGGGGATGGCTACACCTTC
abundance: .; d_gene: TRBD1; v_gene: TRBV10-3; j_gene: TRBJ1-1; CDR3aa: CAISQTGQNTEAFF; CDR3nt: TGTGCCATCAGCCAGACAGGGCAGAACACTGAAGCTTTCTTT
abundance: .; d_gene: TRBD1; v_gene: TRBV6-1; j_gene: TRBJ2-7; CDR3aa: CASTPTGSPYEQYF; CDR3nt: TGTGCCAGCACCCCGACAGGGTCTCCCTACGAGCAGTACTTC
abundance: .; d_gene: TRBD1; v_gene: TRBV6-5; j_gene: TRBJ2-7; CDR3aa: CASSGVGTGGEEQYF; CDR3nt: TGTGCCAGCAGCGGGGTAGGGACAGGGGGCGAGGAGCAGTACTTC
abundance: .; d_gene: .; v_gene: TRBV12-3/TRBV12-4; j_gene: TRBJ2-1; CDR3aa: CASARMRWQFF; CDR3nt: TGTGCCAGCGCGCGTATGAGATGGCAGTTCTTC
abundance: .; d_gene: .; v_gene: TRBV6-5; j_gene: TRBJ1-1; CDR3aa: CASSSGPGRAFF; CDR3nt: TGTGCCAGCAGTTCGGGTCCTGGTCGAGCTTTCTTT
abundance: .; d_gene: TRBD2; v_gene: TRBV18; j_gene: TRBJ2-1; CDR3aa: CASSRGILVAGEFEQFF; CDR3nt: TGTGCCAGCTCACGAGGGATATTGGTAGCGGGAGAGTTCGAGCAGTTCTTC
abundance: .; d_gene: .; v_gene: TRBV7-8; j_gene: TRBJ1-2; CDR3aa: CASSSGWDYTF; CDR3nt: TGTGCCAGCAGCTCGGGGTGGGACTACACCTTC
abundance: .; d_gene: .; v_gene: TRBV6-6; j_gene: TRBJ2-7; CDR3aa: CASSGSESGEQYF; CDR3nt: TGTGCCAGCAGTGGGTCCGAGTCAGGGGAGCAGTACTTC
abundance: few; d_gene: .; v_gene: TRBV15; j_gene: TRBJ1-2; CDR3aa: CATSRVATGVYGYTF; CDR3nt: TGTGCCACCAGCAGAGTTGCTACGGGGGTCTATGGCTACACCTTC
abundance: .; d_gene: TRBD1; v_gene: TRBV19; j_gene: TRBJ2-7; CDR3aa: CASSIGGQGRYEQYF; CDR3nt: TGTGCCAGTAGTATAGGCGGACAGGGGAGATACGAGCAGTACTTC
abundance: .; d_gene: .; v_gene: TRBV5-1; j_gene: TRBJ2-5; CDR3aa: CASSLGTEETQYF; CDR3nt: TGCGCCAGCAGCTTGGGGACAGAAGAGACCCAGTACTTC